This TCR beta chain was obtained from a study of blood T cell repertoires in COVID-19. Study overall: Nucleic acid was either cDNA or gDNA, and it came from T cells, B-cell-depleted T cells, or PBMCs.

Repertoires were generated with immunoSEQ multiplex PCR, while TCRdb's copy carries only in-frame clones and drops some. The sample has about 170,000 clones, approximately 90% seen once. This CDR3 is built from 15 residues. Trimming removed 5 bases at V and 4 bases at J, with 15 bases between. Germline loops: CDR1 SGHRS, CDR2 YFSETQ. Seattle researchers signed up patients amid active infection and tracked them longitudinally. Sample: peripheral blood. This receptor was taken from a man in his late teens or twenties with COVID-19, enrolled during active disease. The chain has TRBV5-1 and TRBJ2-2; tentatively, D is TRBD2 (6 bases). The DNA of the CDR3 is TGCGCCAGCAGGGGGCTAGCGTTTTCCACCGGGGAGCTGTTTTTT. It specifies CASRGLAFSTGELFF.